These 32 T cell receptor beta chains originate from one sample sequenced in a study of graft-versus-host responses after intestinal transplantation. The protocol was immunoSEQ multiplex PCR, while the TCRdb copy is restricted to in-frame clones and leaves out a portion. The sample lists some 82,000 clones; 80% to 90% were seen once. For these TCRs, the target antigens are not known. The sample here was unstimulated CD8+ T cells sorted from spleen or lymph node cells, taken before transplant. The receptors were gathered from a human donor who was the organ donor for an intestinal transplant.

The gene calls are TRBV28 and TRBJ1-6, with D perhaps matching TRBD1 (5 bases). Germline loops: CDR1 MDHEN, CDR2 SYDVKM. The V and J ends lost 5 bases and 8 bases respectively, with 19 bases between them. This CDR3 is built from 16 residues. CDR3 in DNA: TGTGCCAGCAGTCCACCATTTTGGGGGATCGATTCACCCCTCCACTTT. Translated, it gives CASSPPFWGIDSPLHF. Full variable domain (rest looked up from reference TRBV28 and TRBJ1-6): DVKVTQSSRYLVKRTGEKVFLECVQDMDHENMFWYRQDPGLGLRLIYFSYDVKMKEKGDIPEGYSVSREKKERFSLILESASTNQTSMYLCASSPPFWGIDSPLHFGNGTRLTVT.

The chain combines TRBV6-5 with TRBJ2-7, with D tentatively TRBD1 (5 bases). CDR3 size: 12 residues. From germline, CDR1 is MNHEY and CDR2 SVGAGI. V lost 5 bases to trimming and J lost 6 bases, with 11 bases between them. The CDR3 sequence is CASSPQGFEQYF. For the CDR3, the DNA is TGTGCCAGCAGTCCGCAGGGATTCGAGCAGTACTTC.

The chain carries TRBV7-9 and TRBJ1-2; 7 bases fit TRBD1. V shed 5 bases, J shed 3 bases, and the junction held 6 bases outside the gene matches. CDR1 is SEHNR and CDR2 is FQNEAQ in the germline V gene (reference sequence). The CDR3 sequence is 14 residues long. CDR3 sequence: CASSGRTGYYGYTF. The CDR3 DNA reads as TGTGCCAGCAGCGGTAGGACAGGATACTATGGCTACACCTTC.

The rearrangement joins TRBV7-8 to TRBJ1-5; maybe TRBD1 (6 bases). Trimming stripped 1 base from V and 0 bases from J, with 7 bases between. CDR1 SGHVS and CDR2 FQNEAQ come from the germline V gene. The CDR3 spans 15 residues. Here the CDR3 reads CASSLEGVSNQPQHF. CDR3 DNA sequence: TGTGCCAGCAGCTTAGAGGGGGTTAGCAATCAGCCCCAGCATTTT.

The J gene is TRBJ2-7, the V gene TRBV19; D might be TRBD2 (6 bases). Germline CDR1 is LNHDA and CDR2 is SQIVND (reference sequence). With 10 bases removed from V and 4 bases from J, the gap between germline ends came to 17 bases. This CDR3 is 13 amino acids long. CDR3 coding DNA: TGTGCCACCGCAGCGGGTGATCGTTACGAGCAGTACTTC. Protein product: CATAAGDRYEQYF.

The chain's CDR3 is CASSQSGQGPFSGNTIYF. The CDR3 DNA is TGCGCCAGCAGTCAATCGGGACAGGGGCCGTTCTCTGGAAACACCATATATTTT. The chain couples TRBV23-1 to TRBJ1-3; 10 nucleotides agree with TRBD1. TRBV23-1 counts as an open reading frame of uncertain function. The CDR3 sequence is 18 residues long. With 0 bases clipped from V and 0 bases from J, the junction kept 5 bases outside the gene matches.

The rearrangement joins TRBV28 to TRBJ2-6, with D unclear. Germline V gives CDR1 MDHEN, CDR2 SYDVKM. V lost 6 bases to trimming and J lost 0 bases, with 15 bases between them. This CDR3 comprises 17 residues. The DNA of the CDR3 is TGTGCCAGCAGGGTTGCTGGCATGGTCTCTGGGGCCAACGTCCTGACTTTC. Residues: CASRVAGMVSGANVLTF.

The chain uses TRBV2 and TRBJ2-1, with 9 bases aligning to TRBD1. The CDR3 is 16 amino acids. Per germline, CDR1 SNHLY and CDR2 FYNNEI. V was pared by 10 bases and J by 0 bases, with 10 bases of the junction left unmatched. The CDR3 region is CATGTGWGLSYNEQFF. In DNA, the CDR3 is TGTGCCACCGGGACAGGGTGGGGACTCTCCTACAATGAGCAGTTCTTC.

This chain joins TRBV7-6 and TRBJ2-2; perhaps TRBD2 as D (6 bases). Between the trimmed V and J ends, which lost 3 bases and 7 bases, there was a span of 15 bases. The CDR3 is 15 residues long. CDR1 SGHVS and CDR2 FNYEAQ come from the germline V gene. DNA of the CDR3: TGTGCCAGCAGCTTTTCACTAGCTGAGGACGGGGAGCTGTTTTTT. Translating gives CASSFSLAEDGELFF.

This chain's CDR3 is CASSPGGSPYNEQFF. For the CDR3, the DNA is TGTGCCAGCAGCCCCGGGGGTAGTCCCTACAATGAGCAGTTCTTC. The chain employs TRBV7-9 and TRBJ2-1; D may be TRBD2 (6 bases). CDR1 and CDR2 (germline): SEHNR, FQNEAQ (reference sequence). V lost 5 bases to trimming and J lost 2 bases, with 13 bases between them. CDR3 length: 15 residues.

CDR3 nucleotide sequence: TGTGCCAGCAGGGACAGAGGGGGGCTTAACTATGGCTACACCTTC. Amino acids: CASRDRGGLNYGYTF. This chain joins TRBV27 and TRBJ1-2; tentative D call: TRBD1 (6 bases). With 6 bases removed from V and 1 base from J, the gap between germline ends came to 15 bases. CDR1 and CDR2 (germline): MNHEY, SMNVEV (reference sequence). The CDR3 is 15 amino acids.

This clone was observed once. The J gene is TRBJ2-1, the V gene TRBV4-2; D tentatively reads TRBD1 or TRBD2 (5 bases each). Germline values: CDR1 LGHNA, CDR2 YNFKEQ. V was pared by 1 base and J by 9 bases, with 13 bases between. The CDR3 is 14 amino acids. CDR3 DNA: TGTGCCAGCAGCCAAGTCACAGAGGGGAGTGAGCAGTTCTTC. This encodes CASSQVTEGSEQFF.

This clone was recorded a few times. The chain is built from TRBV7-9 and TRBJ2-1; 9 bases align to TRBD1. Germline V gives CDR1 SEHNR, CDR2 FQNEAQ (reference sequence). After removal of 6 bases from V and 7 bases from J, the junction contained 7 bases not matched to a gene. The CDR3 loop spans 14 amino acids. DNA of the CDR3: TGTGCCAGCAGGGCCGGGACAGGGACGAATGAGCAGTTCTTC. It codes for CASRAGTGTNEQFF.

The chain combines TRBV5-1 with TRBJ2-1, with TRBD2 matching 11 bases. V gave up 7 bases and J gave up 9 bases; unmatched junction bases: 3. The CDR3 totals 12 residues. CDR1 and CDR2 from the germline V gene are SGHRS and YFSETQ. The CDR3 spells CASLTSGGEQFF. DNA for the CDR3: TGCGCCAGCCTTACTAGCGGGGGTGAGCAGTTCTTC.

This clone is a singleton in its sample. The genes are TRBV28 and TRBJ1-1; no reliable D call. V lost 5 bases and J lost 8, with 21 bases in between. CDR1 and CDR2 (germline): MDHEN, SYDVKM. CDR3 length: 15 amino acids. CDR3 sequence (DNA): TGTGCCAGCAGTCTACGACTATTAGGACTCTTAGAAGCTTTCTTT. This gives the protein CASSLRLLGLLEAFF.

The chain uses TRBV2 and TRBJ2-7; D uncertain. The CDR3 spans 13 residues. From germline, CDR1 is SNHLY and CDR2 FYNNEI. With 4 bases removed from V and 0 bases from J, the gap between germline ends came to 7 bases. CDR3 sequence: CASSASNSYEQYF. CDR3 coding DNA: TGTGCCAGCAGTGCAAGTAACTCCTACGAGCAGTACTTC.

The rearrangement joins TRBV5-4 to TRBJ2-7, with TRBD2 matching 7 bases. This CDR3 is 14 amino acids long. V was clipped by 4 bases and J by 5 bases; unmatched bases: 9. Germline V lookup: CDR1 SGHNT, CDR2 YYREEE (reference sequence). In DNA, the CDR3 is TGTGCCAGCAGCCAAGACGGGGGGAAGGACGAGCAGTACTTC. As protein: CASSQDGGKDEQYF.

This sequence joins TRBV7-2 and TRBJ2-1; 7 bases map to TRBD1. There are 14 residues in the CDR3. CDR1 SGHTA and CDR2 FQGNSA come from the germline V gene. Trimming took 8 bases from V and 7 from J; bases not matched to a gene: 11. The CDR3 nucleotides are TGTGCCAGCGGAGACAGGGTGGTGGCTAATGAGCAGTTCTTC. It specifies CASGDRVVANEQFF.

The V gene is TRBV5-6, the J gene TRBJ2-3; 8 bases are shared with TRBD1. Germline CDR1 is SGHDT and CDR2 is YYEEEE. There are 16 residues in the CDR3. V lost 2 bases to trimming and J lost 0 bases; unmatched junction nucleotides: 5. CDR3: CASSLEGQDSTDTQYF. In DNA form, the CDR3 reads TGTGCCAGCAGCTTAGAGGGACAGGATAGCACAGATACGCAGTATTTT.

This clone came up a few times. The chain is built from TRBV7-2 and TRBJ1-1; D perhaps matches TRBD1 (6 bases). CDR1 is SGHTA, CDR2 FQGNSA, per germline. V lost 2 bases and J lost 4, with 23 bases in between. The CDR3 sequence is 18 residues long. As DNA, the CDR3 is TGTGCCAGCAGCTTATTTGAACCCGGCTATTGGGGGGCCACTGAAGCTTTCTTT. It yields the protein CASSLFEPGYWGATEAFF.

The CDR3 DNA sequence: TGCGCCAGCAGCTTGGCCAGTAAGGACTTCTGGTATGGCTACACCTTC. Protein: CASSLASKDFWYGYTF. The rearrangement links TRBV5-1 to TRBJ1-2; D is ambiguous. CDR3 length: 16 amino acids. Germline CDR1 reads SGHRS; CDR2 reads YFSETQ. The V gene lost 0 bases and the J gene lost 5 bases, with 17 bases spanning the gap. The full variable domain, completed using reference TRBV5-1 and TRBJ1-2, is KAGVTQTPRYLIKTRGQQVTLSCSPISGHRSVSWYQQTPGQGLQFLFEYFSETQRNKGNFPGRFSGRQFSNSRSEMNVSTLELGDSALYLCASSLASKDFWYGYTFGSGTRLTVV.

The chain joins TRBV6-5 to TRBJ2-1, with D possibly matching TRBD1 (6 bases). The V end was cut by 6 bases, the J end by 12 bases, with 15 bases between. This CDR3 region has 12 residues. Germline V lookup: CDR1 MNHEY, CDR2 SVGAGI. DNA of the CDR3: TGTGCCAGCAGCAAACAGGGATTGGGGCAGTTCTTC. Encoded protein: CASSKQGLGQFF.

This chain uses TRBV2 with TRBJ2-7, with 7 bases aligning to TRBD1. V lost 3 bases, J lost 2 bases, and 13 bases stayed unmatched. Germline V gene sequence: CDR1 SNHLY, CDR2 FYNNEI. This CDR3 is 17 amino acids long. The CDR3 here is CASSERPLDQGAYEQYF. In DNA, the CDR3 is TGTGCCAGCAGTGAGCGGCCCCTTGACCAGGGGGCCTACGAGCAGTACTTC.

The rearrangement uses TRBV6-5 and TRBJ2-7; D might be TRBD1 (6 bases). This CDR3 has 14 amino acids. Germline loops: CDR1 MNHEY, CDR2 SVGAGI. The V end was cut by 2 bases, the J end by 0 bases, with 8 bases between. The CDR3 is CASSYRDTSYEQYF. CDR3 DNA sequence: TGTGCCAGCAGTTACCGGGACACCTCCTACGAGCAGTACTTC.

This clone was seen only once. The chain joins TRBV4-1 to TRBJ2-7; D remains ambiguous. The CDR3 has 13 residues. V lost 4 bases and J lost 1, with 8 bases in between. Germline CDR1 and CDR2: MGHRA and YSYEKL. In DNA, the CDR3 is TGCGCCAGCAGCCCCGTTGGGTCCTACGAGCAGTACTTC. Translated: CASSPVGSYEQYF.

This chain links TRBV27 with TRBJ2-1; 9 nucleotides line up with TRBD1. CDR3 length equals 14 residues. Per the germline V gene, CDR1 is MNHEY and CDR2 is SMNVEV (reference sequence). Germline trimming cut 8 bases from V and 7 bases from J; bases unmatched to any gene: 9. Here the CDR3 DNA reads TGTGCCAGCCGCACCGGGACAGGGTCAAATGAGCAGTTCTTC. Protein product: CASRTGTGSNEQFF.

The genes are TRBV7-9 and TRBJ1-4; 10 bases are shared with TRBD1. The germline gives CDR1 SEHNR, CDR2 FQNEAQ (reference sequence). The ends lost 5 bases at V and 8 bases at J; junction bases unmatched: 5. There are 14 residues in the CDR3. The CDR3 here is CASSATGGYEKLFF. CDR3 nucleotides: TGTGCCAGCAGCGCGACAGGGGGCTACGAAAAACTGTTTTTT.

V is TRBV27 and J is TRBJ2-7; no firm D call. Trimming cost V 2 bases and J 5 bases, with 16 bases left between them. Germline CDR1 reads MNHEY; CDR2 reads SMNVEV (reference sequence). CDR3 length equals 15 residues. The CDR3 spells CASSLTLSRFHEQYF. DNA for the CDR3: TGTGCCAGCAGTTTAACTCTAAGTAGGTTCCACGAGCAGTACTTC.

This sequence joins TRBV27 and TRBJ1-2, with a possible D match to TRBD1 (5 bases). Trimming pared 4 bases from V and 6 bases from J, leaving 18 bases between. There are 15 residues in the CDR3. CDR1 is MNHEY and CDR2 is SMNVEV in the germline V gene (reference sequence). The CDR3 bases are TGTGCCAGCAGTTCGCGTCTCTGGGGCGGAGATGGCTACACCTTC. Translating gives CASSSRLWGGDGYTF.

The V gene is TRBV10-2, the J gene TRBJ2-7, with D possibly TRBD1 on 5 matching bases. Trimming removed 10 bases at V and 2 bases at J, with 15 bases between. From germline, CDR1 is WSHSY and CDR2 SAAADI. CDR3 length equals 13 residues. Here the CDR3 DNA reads TGCGCCACCACCTCGGACAACCCCTACGAGCAGTACTTC. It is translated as CATTSDNPYEQYF.

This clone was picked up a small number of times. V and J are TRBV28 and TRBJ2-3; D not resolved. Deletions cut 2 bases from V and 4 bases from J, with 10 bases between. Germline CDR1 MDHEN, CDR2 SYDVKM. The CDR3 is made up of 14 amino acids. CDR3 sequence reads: CASSLGQVADTQYF. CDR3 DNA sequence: TGTGCCAGCAGTTTAGGGCAAGTAGCAGATACGCAGTATTTT.

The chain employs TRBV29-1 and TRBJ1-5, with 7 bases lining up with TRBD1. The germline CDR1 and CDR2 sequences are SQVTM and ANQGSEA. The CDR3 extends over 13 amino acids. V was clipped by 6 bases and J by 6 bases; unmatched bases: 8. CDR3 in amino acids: CSVRGSLGQPQHF. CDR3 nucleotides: TGCAGCGTCAGGGGGTCCCTAGGTCAGCCCCAGCATTTT.